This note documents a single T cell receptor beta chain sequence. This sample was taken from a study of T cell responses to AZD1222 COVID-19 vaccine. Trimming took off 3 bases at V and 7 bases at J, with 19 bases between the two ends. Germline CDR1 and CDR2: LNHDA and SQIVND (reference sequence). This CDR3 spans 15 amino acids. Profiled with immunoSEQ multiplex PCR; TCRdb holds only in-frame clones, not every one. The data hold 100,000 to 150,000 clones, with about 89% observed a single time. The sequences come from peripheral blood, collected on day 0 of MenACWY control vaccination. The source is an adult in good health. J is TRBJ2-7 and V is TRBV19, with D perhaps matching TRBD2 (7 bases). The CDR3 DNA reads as TGTGCCAGTAGTATCAATACGGCGGGGGCCATGGAGCAGTACTTC. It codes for CASSINTAGAMEQYF.